The 27 T cell receptor beta chains below were found in one sample sequenced in a study of radiotherapy plus CTLA-4 blockade in lung cancer. The protocol was immunoSEQ multiplex PCR, while the TCRdb copy is restricted to in-frame clones and leaves out a portion. The repertoire holds about 57,000 clones, with around 79% as singletons. Sequencing was performed on peripheral blood, taken from a patient treated with radiotherapy plus ipilimumab. The receptors derive from a human donor with non-small cell lung cancer who had a complete response to radiotherapy plus ipilimumab.

The chain carries TRBV7-2 and TRBJ1-4, with 9 positions matching TRBD1. CDR1 is SGHTA, CDR2 FQGNSA, per germline. The CDR3 is made up of 15 amino acids. With V trimmed by 5 bases and J by 5 bases, 6 bases remained unmatched. The CDR3 protein is CASSVVGTGNEKLFF. CDR3 nucleotide sequence: TGTGCCAGCAGCGTAGTTGGGACAGGGAATGAAAAACTGTTTTTT.

The V and J genes are TRBV7-9 and TRBJ1-4; 9 bases match TRBD1. V shed 3 bases, J shed 4 bases, and the junction held 6 bases outside the gene matches. Per the germline V gene, CDR1 is SEHNR and CDR2 is FQNEAQ (reference sequence). The CDR3 covers 16 residues. CDR3 protein: CASSFGTGQVNEKLFF. The CDR3 nucleotides read TGTGCCAGCAGCTTCGGGACAGGGCAGGTTAATGAAAAACTGTTTTTT.

The chain combines TRBV7-2 with TRBJ2-1, with TRBD1 matching over 7 bases. Germline V gene sequence: CDR1 SGHTA, CDR2 FQGNSA. The length of the CDR3 is 16 residues. After removal of 6 bases from V and 3 bases from J, the junction contained 11 bases not matched to a gene. Here the CDR3 DNA reads TGTGCCAGCAGTCGACTTACAGGGGATTTCTACAATGAGCAGTTCTTC. Its translation is CASSRLTGDFYNEQFF.

This clone was seen only once. V is TRBV7-9 and J is TRBJ2-5, with 7 nucleotides matching TRBD1. CDR1 is SEHNR and CDR2 is FQNEAQ in the germline V gene (reference sequence). This CDR3 has 16 amino acids. V was clipped by 1 base and J by 4 bases; unmatched bases: 9. The CDR3 DNA sequence: TGTGCCAGCAGCTTAGATAGGCAGGGGGTGAGAGAGACCCAGTACTTC. It specifies CASSLDRQGVRETQYF.

The chain carries TRBV18 and TRBJ2-2; D not certain. The CDR3 has 15 amino acids. V was pared by 5 bases and J by 1 base, with 11 bases between. CDR1 is KGHSH, CDR2 LQKENI, per germline. The CDR3: CASSFRALNTGELFF. As DNA, the CDR3 is TGTGCCAGCTCATTTCGCGCCTTGAACACCGGGGAGCTGTTTTTT. The full variable domain, with the rest looked up from reference TRBV18 and TRBJ2-2, is NAGVMQNPRHLVRRRGQEARLRCSPMKGHSHVYWYRQLPEEGLKFMVYLQKENIIDESGMPKERFSAEFPKEGPSILRIQQVVRGDSAAYFCASSFRALNTGELFFGEGSRLTVL.

The CDR3 nucleotides read TGTGCCTGCCCTATCGCGGAGACCCAGTACTTC. Protein sequence: CACPIAETQYF. The chain combines TRBV21-1 with TRBJ2-5; TRBD2 is taken as the D call from the table, unchecked against the DNA. TRBV21-1 is annotated as a pseudogene. This CDR3 region has 11 residues.

The chain carries TRBV6-5 and TRBJ2-2; 7 bases match TRBD2. Germline V gene sequence: CDR1 MNHEY, CDR2 SVGAGI. Unmatched junction bases numbered 1, after V lost 2 bases and J lost 4 bases. The CDR3 extends over 14 amino acids. The CDR3 loop is CASSYAGATGELFF. CDR3 nucleotides: TGTGCCAGCAGTTACGCGGGAGCCACCGGGGAGCTGTTTTTT.

The chain links TRBV6-5 to TRBJ2-3; a possible D gene is TRBD2 (6 bases). The CDR3 runs 15 residues. V was trimmed by 7 bases and J by 3 bases, leaving 17 bases between them. Germline lookup yields CDR1 MNHEY and CDR2 SVGAGI. CDR3 region: CASTPEGPGTDTQYF. Written as DNA, the CDR3 is TGTGCCAGCACCCCGGAGGGGCCGGGGACAGATACGCAGTATTTT.

V usage is TRBV30 and J usage is TRBJ1-3, with D tentatively TRBD1 (6 bases). The V and J ends lost 0 bases and 3 bases respectively, with 9 bases between them. This CDR3 is 14 amino acids long. Germline assignment: CDR1 GTSNPN and CDR2 SVGIG (reference sequence). CDR3 region: CAWSVLQGGNTIYF. The DNA of the CDR3 is TGTGCCTGGAGTGTACTACAGGGTGGAAACACCATATATTTT.

The chain couples TRBV2 to TRBJ1-6, with D hard to call. This CDR3 has 12 residues. Germline CDR1 reads SNHLY; CDR2 reads FYNNEI. V gave up 4 bases and J gave up 7 bases, with 5 bases separating them. In nucleotides, the CDR3 is TGTGCCAGCAGTGTCCGGAATTCACCCCTCCACTTT. It translates to CASSVRNSPLHF.

The J gene is TRBJ2-3, the V gene TRBV5-1; D call uncertain. V lost 0 bases and J 5 bases, leaving 10 bases between the germline ends. The CDR3 extends over 14 amino acids. From germline, CDR1 is SGHRS and CDR2 YFSETQ. The CDR3 is CASSLANPRDTQYF. As DNA, the CDR3 is TGCGCCAGCAGCTTGGCTAATCCGCGAGATACGCAGTATTTT.

V gene TRBV7-9 combines with J gene TRBJ2-2, with 9 bases matching TRBD1. Germline V gene sequence: CDR1 SEHNR, CDR2 FQNEAQ (reference sequence). This CDR3 has 16 residues. Germline trimming cut 3 bases from V and 6 bases from J; bases unmatched to any gene: 8. Written as DNA, the CDR3 is TGTGCCAGCAGCTTGCCGGGACAGGGAAGTTCCGGGGAGCTGTTTTTT. Translation: CASSLPGQGSSGELFF.

The genes are TRBV7-9 and TRBJ2-7, with 9 bases fitting TRBD2. The CDR3 has 15 amino acids. J gave up 4 bases and V 2 bases, and 6 bases lay outside the gene matches. Germline-derived CDR1 and CDR2 are SEHNR and FQNEAQ (reference sequence). This CDR3 is CASSLISGGRYEQYF. In DNA, the CDR3 is TGTGCCAGCAGCTTAATCAGCGGGGGGCGGTACGAGCAGTACTTC.

The chain employs TRBV19 and TRBJ1-4; a possible D gene is TRBD1 (6 bases). Germline lookup yields CDR1 LNHDA and CDR2 SQIVND (reference sequence). CDR3 length equals 14 residues. V was cut by 1 base and J by 7 bases, with 10 bases left in between. CDR3 nucleotides: TGTGCCAGTAGTATAGGGGGGCTCGGTGAAAAACTGTTTTTT. It encodes CASSIGGLGEKLFF.

About this clone itself: The sample carries other DNA sequences with the same CDR3. V and J are TRBV5-6 and TRBJ1-2, with D unresolved. This CDR3 spans 13 amino acids. CDR1 is SGHDT and CDR2 is YYEEEE in the germline V gene. The V and J ends lost 1 base and 1 base respectively, with 5 bases between them. The CDR3 DNA is TGTGCCAGCAGCTTGCCGGGTAACTATGGCTACACCTTC. It yields the protein CASSLPGNYGYTF.

This clone was seen only once. The chain recombines TRBV5-4 with TRBJ2-5, with TRBD1 matching over 7 bases. After removal of 4 bases from V and 2 bases from J, the junction contained 5 bases not matched to a gene. Per the germline V gene, CDR1 is SGHNT and CDR2 is YYREEE (reference sequence). CDR3 size: 14 residues. Here the CDR3 reads CASSAPGQQETQYF. In nucleotides, the CDR3 is TGTGCCAGCAGCGCCCCGGGACAGCAAGAGACCCAGTACTTC.

This clone was detected only a few times. The rearrangement uses TRBV9 and TRBJ1-3, with D possibly matching TRBD1 (5 bases). This CDR3 spans 15 amino acids. Trimming took 4 bases from V and 0 from J, leaving 11 bases between them. The germline V gene has CDR1 SGDLS and CDR2 YYNGEE. The CDR3 DNA reads as TGTGCCAGCAGCCAAGGGGCCGACTCTGGAAACACCATATATTTT. Translated: CASSQGADSGNTIYF.

This chain connects TRBV11-2 to TRBJ2-1; D may be TRBD1 (8 bases). CDR3 size: 16 residues. Per the germline V gene, CDR1 is SGHAT and CDR2 is FQNNGV. Trimming removed 5 bases at V and 5 bases at J, with 19 bases between. CDR3 coding DNA: TGTGCCAGCAGCCAACAGGGGGGGTCCCCTAACAATGAGCAGTTCTTC. It is translated as CASSQQGGSPNNEQFF.

The chain uses TRBV6-1 and TRBJ2-3; 7 positions match TRBD2. Losses at the gene ends were 5 bases for V and 3 bases for J; bases not matched to a gene: 8. The length of the CDR3 is 15 residues. Germline assignment: CDR1 MNHNS and CDR2 SASEGT. The chain's CDR3 is CASSPRTRGTDTQYF. The DNA of the CDR3 is TGTGCCAGCAGTCCCCGGACTAGAGGGACAGATACGCAGTATTTT.

The chain carries TRBV19 and TRBJ2-1, with 13 bases identical to TRBD2. Losses at the gene ends were 5 bases for V and 4 bases for J; bases not matched to a gene: 2. This CDR3 has 15 amino acids. The germline V gene encodes CDR1 LNHDA and CDR2 SQIVND (reference sequence). CDR3 in amino acids: CASSPTSGRYNEQFF. The CDR3 region has the DNA TGTGCCAGTAGTCCGACTAGCGGGAGGTACAATGAGCAGTTCTTC.

V gene TRBV11-2 combines with J gene TRBJ2-1, with no clear D. V was trimmed by 3 bases and J by 10 bases, leaving 7 bases between them. The CDR3 covers 11 residues. Germline V lookup: CDR1 SGHAT, CDR2 FQNNGV. Here the CDR3 reads CASSLPQEQFF. The CDR3 DNA reads as TGTGCCAGCAGCTTGCCACAAGAGCAGTTCTTC. Full variable domain (rest looked up from reference TRBV11-2 and TRBJ2-1): EAGVAQSPRYKIIEKRQSVAFWCNPISGHATLYWYQQILGQGPKLLIQFQNNGVVDDSQLPKDRFSAERLKGVDSTLKIQPAKLEDSAVYLCASSLPQEQFFGPGTRLTVL.

This clone was detected only once. The rearrangement links TRBV25-1 to TRBJ2-3, with a weak D call TRBD2 (6 bases). Trimming pared 2 bases from V and 11 bases from J, leaving 20 bases between. This CDR3 has 15 residues. The germline CDR1 and CDR2 sequences are MGHDK and SYGVNS. CDR3 nucleotides: TGTGCCAGCAGTGAAGTATTATCGGGGGATGGGAGGCAGTATTTT. Protein: CASSEVLSGDGRQYF.

This chain uses TRBV19 with TRBJ2-2, with D perhaps matching TRBD2 (6 bases). The germline V gene has CDR1 LNHDA and CDR2 SQIVND (reference sequence). Trimming shortened V by 6 bases and J by 1 base, and 12 bases separated the two germline ends. CDR3 length equals 15 residues. This CDR3 is CASRTGTLNTGELFF. As DNA, the CDR3 is TGTGCCAGTAGAACCGGGACTTTGAACACCGGGGAGCTGTTTTTT.

The chain employs TRBV19 and TRBJ2-5; 7 bases line up with TRBD1. The DNA end favors TRBJ2-7, so the J call may be wrong. The CDR3 sequence is 16 residues long. Germline lookup yields CDR1 LNHDA and CDR2 SQIVND (reference sequence). The CDR3 DNA reads TGTGCCAGTAGTCCCTCAAGGGGGCAGAGCTCCTACGAGCAGTACTTC. Translated: CASSPSRGQSSYEQYF.

The chain employs TRBV18 and TRBJ2-1; 7 bases are a match to TRBD2. Germline V gives CDR1 KGHSH, CDR2 LQKENI. The CDR3 is 14 residues long. Germline trimming cut 2 bases from V and 4 bases from J; bases unmatched to any gene: 2. The CDR3 sequence is CASSPAGVYNEQFF. CDR3 in DNA: TGTGCCAGCTCACCAGCGGGGGTGTACAATGAGCAGTTCTTC.

The chain uses TRBV11-2 and TRBJ2-5; 16 bases match TRBD2. The V gene's germline CDR1 is SGHAT and CDR2 FQNNGV. The CDR3 consists of 17 residues. Germline trimming cut 4 bases from V and 0 bases from J; bases unmatched to any gene: 2. The CDR3 spells CASSSGLAGGDQETQYF. CDR3 coding DNA: TGTGCCAGCAGCTCGGGACTAGCGGGGGGGGACCAAGAGACCCAGTACTTC.

The CDR3 DNA follows: TGTGCCAGCAGCTTAGTTCGCGGGAACTTAGCCAAAAACATTCAGTACTTC. It yields the protein CASSLVRGNLAKNIQYF. This sequence joins TRBV11-3 and TRBJ2-4; D might be TRBD2 (6 bases). The CDR3 is 17 residues long. CDR1 is SGHNT and CDR2 is YENEEA in the germline V gene. Trimming took 1 base from V and 0 from J, leaving 13 bases between them.